One T cell receptor beta chain is described in this entry. CDR1 and CDR2 (germline): MNHEY, SMNVEV (reference sequence). J lost 5 bases, V lost 3 bases, and 8 bases had no gene match. The CDR3 spans 16 residues. Assay used: immunoSEQ multiplex PCR; TCRdb lists only in-frame clones, some missing. The sample gives more than 70,000 clones, about nine tenths of which show up once; about 1.5% is in the top ten. This entry belongs to a study of T cells after somatic rescue of genetic block. This clonotype originated in a woman between 18 and 30 years old. The sequenced sample consisted of peripheral blood mononuclear cells (PBMCs). V and J are TRBV27 and TRBJ2-1; 9 positions agree with TRBD2. CDR3 sequence reads: CASSFRAGLANNEQFF. The CDR3 DNA is TGTGCCAGCAGTTTCAGGGCGGGACTAGCCAACAATGAGCAGTTCTTC.